The 21 T cell receptor beta chains given below trace back to one sample, sequenced in a study of blood T cell repertoires in COVID-19. Measured with immunoSEQ multiplex PCR; TCRdb has only the in-frame clones, and not every one. The sample has 140,000 to 150,000 clones, about four fifths seen once. The sample consisted of peripheral blood. The receptors here all came from a human donor with acute or convalescent COVID-19. The donor label of this sample is uncertain.

The rearrangement joins TRBV5-1 to TRBJ1-1, with 10 bases matching TRBD1. V was clipped by 3 bases and J by 7 bases; unmatched bases: 15. CDR3 length: 17 residues. Germline CDR1 SGHRS, CDR2 YFSETQ. The CDR3 protein is CASSWGPRQGAMGEAFF. CDR3 bases: TGCGCCAGCAGCTGGGGGCCGAGACAGGGGGCGATGGGTGAAGCTTTCTTT.

The V gene is TRBV3-1 (or the pseudogene TRBV3-2), the J gene TRBJ2-1; the match to TRBD2 covers 7 bases. From germline, CDR1 is LGHDT and CDR2 YNNKEL (reference sequence). The CDR3 totals 16 residues. The trim removed 5 bases at V and 9 bases at J, leaving 16 bases unmatched. In nucleotides, the CDR3 is TGTGCCAGCAGCTCTTTCCAAGGACTAGAAGGTATTGAGCAGTTCTTC. Translated: CASSSFQGLEGIEQFF.

The V and J genes are TRBV2 and TRBJ1-2; D call uncertain. The CDR3 covers 13 residues. V was clipped by 5 bases and J by 8 bases, with 15 bases between them. Germline-derived CDR1 and CDR2 are SNHLY and FYNNEI. The CDR3, as DNA: TGTGCCAGCAGTCCCAGTGGGAGTTGGGGCTACACCTTC. It codes for CASSPSGSWGYTF. Full variable domain (outside the CDR3, taken from reference TRBV2 and TRBJ1-2): EPEVTQTPSHQVTQMGQEVILRCVPISNHLYFYWYRQILGQKVEFLVSFYNNEISEKSEIFDDQFSVERPDGSNFTLKIRSTKLEDSAMYFCASSPSGSWGYTFGSGTRLTVV.

The rearrangement links TRBV24-1 to TRBJ1-5, with 8 nucleotides matching TRBD1. This CDR3 region has 16 residues. After removal of 2 bases from V and 5 bases from J, the junction contained 7 bases not matched to a gene. CDR1 and CDR2 (germline): KGHDR, SFDVKD. CDR3 sequence (DNA): TGTGCCACCAGTGATTCACAGGGGGTACTGGATCAGCCCCAGCATTTT. This codes for CATSDSQGVLDQPQHF.

The chain links TRBV24-1 to TRBJ2-1; 8 nucleotides agree with TRBD1. The V and J ends lost 2 bases and 12 bases, in that order; junction bases with no gene match: 5. Germline V gives CDR1 KGHDR, CDR2 SFDVKD. The CDR3 consists of 13 residues. The CDR3 region is CATSDSQGAVQFF. For the CDR3, the DNA is TGTGCCACCAGTGATTCCCAGGGGGCAGTGCAGTTCTTC.

This clone turned up a few times. The J gene is TRBJ2-5, the V gene TRBV30; TRBD1 might be the D (6 bases). This CDR3 region has 12 residues. Germline V gives CDR1 GTSNPN, CDR2 SVGIG (reference sequence). V lost 2 bases, J lost 3 bases, and 7 bases lay in between. For the CDR3, the DNA is TGTGCCTGGAGTAACAGGGAAGAGACCCAGTACTTC. This gives the protein CAWSNREETQYF.

The CDR3 region is CASSQIQGYGYTF. CDR3 nucleotides: TGTGCCAGCAGCCAAATTCAGGGCTATGGCTACACCTTC. V is TRBV14 and J is TRBJ1-2, with D possibly being TRBD1 (5 bases). V lost 2 bases, J lost 4 bases, and 8 bases lay in between. Per germline, CDR1 SGHDN and CDR2 FVKESK. This CDR3 is built from 13 residues.

The chain is built from TRBV9 and TRBJ1-4, with 7 bases fitting TRBD1. V trimming: 4 bases; J trimming: 7 bases; junction bases outside the gene matches: 10. The CDR3 has 15 amino acids. CDR1 is SGDLS, CDR2 YYNGEE, per germline. CDR3 region: CASSRPGTAPEKLFF. The CDR3 DNA is TGTGCCAGCAGCCGGCCGGGGACAGCACCTGAAAAACTGTTTTTT.

This clone was seen a few times. At one boundary the junction diverges from the germline segment, which might be a read error. The chain combines TRBV24-1 with TRBJ2-1; 7 bases agree with TRBD1. In germline, CDR1 is KGHDR, CDR2 SFDVKD. CDR3 size: 11 residues. CDR3 sequence: CATSDRDEQFF. CDR3 in DNA: TGTGCCACGAGTGACAGGGATGAGCAGTTCTTC.

This clone was observed a handful of times. V gene TRBV5-1 combines with J gene TRBJ1-4; 7 bases are shared with TRBD1. J was trimmed by 1 base and V by 5 bases; bases with no gene match: 5. Germline V CDR1 and CDR2: SGHRS, YFSETQ. The CDR3 totals 15 residues. CDR3 protein: CASSPTGRTNEKLFF. As DNA, the CDR3 is TGCGCCAGCAGTCCGACAGGGAGAACTAATGAAAAACTGTTTTTT. Using reference TRBV5-1 and TRBJ1-4 for the parts outside the CDR3, the full variable domain is KAGVTQTPRYLIKTRGQQVTLSCSPISGHRSVSWYQQTPGQGLQFLFEYFSETQRNKGNFPGRFSGRQFSNSRSEMNVSTLELGDSALYLCASSPTGRTNEKLFFGSGTQLSVL.

The V and J genes are TRBV9 and TRBJ1-3, with TRBD1 matching 8 bases. This CDR3 has 17 residues. The trim removed 1 base at V and 2 bases at J, leaving 8 bases unmatched. Looked up from germline, CDR1 is SGDLS and CDR2 is YYNGEE. For the CDR3, the DNA is TGTGCCAGCAGCGTAACCCTCGAACAGGGGGCTGGAAACACCATATATTTT. Protein product: CASSVTLEQGAGNTIYF.

CDR3 DNA sequence: TGCGCCAGCAGCCAAGAAGAACTAGCGGGGTCCCATGAGCAGTTCTTC. This encodes CASSQEELAGSHEQFF. The chain joins TRBV4-1 to TRBJ2-1; 10 nucleotides align to TRBD2. This CDR3 is built from 16 residues. In germline, CDR1 is MGHRA, CDR2 YSYEKL. The ends lost 0 bases at V and 8 bases at J; junction bases unmatched: 7.

The V call is TRBV5-1, the J call TRBJ1-6; 9 bases fit TRBD1. The CDR3 covers 16 residues. Germline trimming cut 4 bases from V and 7 bases from J; bases unmatched to any gene: 9. Germline CDR1 reads SGHRS; CDR2 reads YFSETQ. CDR3 protein: CASSEGQGTMNSPLHF. CDR3 nucleotides: TGCGCCAGCAGCGAAGGACAGGGGACGATGAATTCACCCCTCCACTTT.

This clone was detected only a few times. The V gene is TRBV3-1 (or the pseudogene TRBV3-2), the J gene TRBJ2-2, with 8 bases aligning to TRBD2. The J segment lost 3 bases and the V segment lost 5 bases, leaving 11 bases of the junction unmatched. This CDR3 region has 17 residues. Germline V gives CDR1 LGHDT, CDR2 YNNKEL (reference sequence). CDR3 sequence (DNA): TGTGCCAGCAGCTCCCGGGCTAGCGGGCTAGACACCGGGGAGCTGTTTTTT. Amino acids: CASSSRASGLDTGELFF.

V usage is TRBV6-5 and J usage is TRBJ2-1, with 10 bases matching TRBD2. Germline lookup yields CDR1 MNHEY and CDR2 SVGAGI. This CDR3 spans 15 amino acids. V trimming: 0 bases; J trimming: 11 bases; junction bases outside the gene matches: 7. For the CDR3, the DNA is TGTGCCAGCAGTTACTCGAGCGGGGGGGCCCGAAAGCAGTTCTTC. As protein: CASSYSSGGARKQFF.

This chain links TRBV11-1 with TRBJ2-1; 7 bases align to TRBD1. Germline V gives CDR1 SGHAT, CDR2 FQDESV (reference sequence). Germline trimming cut 6 bases from V and 0 bases from J; bases unmatched to any gene: 8. The CDR3 has 16 amino acids. CDR3 region: CASSSSTGDSYNEQFF. The CDR3 bases are TGTGCCAGCAGTTCGTCCACAGGGGACTCCTACAATGAGCAGTTCTTC.

The chain couples TRBV20-1 to TRBJ2-1; D is uncertain. V was cut by 3 bases and J by 10 bases, with 10 bases left in between. The CDR3 extends over 11 amino acids. The germline V gene encodes CDR1 DFQATT and CDR2 SNEGSKA (reference sequence). The CDR3 sequence is CSASDSREQFF. CDR3 in DNA: TGCAGTGCTAGCGACTCCCGGGAGCAGTTCTTC.

V and J are TRBV27 and TRBJ2-7; 7 bases agree with TRBD2. Germline CDR1 reads MNHEY; CDR2 reads SMNVEV (reference sequence). The CDR3 is made up of 13 amino acids. V trimming: 9 bases; J trimming: 7 bases; junction bases outside the gene matches: 12. CDR3 sequence: CASGGGPFAEQYF. The DNA of the CDR3 is TGTGCCAGTGGCGGGGGACCGTTCGCAGAGCAGTACTTC.

The chain links TRBV5-1 to TRBJ1-6; 8 bases line up with TRBD1. The CDR3 is 15 amino acids. From germline, CDR1 is SGHRS and CDR2 YFSETQ. Trimming at V came to 2 bases and at J to 7 bases, leaving 5 bases not matched to a gene. CDR3 amino acids: CASSFGQGGNSPLHF. In DNA, the CDR3 is TGCGCCAGCAGCTTTGGACAGGGAGGCAATTCACCCCTCCACTTT.

The rearrangement links TRBV27 to TRBJ1-2, with no clear D. CDR1 MNHEY and CDR2 SMNVEV come from the germline V gene (reference sequence). This CDR3 is built from 14 residues. Trimming removed 2 bases from V and 4 bases from J, with 11 bases in between. The DNA for the CDR3 is TGTGCCAGCAGTTTAGCAGGCATTGGCTATGGCTACACCTTC. As protein: CASSLAGIGYGYTF.

This chain uses TRBV29-1 with TRBJ1-3; TRBD1 matches 8 bases. Trimming took 8 bases from V and 8 from J; bases not matched to a gene: 8. There are 12 residues in the CDR3. CDR1 is SQVTM, CDR2 ANQGSEA, per germline. The CDR3 DNA follows: TGCAGCTACTCAGGGGGCAGGGACACCATATATTTT. Translating gives CSYSGGRDTIYF.